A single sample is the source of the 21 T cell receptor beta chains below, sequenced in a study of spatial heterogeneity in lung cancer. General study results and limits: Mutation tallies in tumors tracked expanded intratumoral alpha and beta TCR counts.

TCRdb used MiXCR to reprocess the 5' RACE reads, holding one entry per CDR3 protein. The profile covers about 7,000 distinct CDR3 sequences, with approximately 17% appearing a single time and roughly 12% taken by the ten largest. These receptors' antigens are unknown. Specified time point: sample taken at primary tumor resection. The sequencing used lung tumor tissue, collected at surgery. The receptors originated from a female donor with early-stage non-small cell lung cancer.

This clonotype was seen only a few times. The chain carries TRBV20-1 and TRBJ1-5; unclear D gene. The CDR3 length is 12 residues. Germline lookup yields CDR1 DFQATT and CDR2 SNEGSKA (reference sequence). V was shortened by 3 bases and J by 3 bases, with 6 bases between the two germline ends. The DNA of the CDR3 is TGCAGTGCTAGCGGGGACAATCAGCCCCAGCATTTT. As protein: CSASGDNQPQHF.

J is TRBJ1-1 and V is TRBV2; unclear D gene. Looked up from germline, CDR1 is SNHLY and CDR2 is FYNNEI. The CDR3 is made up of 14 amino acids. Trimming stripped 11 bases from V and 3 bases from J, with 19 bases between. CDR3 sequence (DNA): TGTGCCGGGTCCCCGGGCGGTGCGCACACTGAAGCTTTCTTT. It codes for CAGSPGGAHTEAFF.

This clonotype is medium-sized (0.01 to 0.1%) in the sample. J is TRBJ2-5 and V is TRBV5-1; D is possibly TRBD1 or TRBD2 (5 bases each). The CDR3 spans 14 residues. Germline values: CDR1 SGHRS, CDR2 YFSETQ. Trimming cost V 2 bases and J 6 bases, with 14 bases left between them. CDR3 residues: CASSLGPGTQTQYF. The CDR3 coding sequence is TGCGCCAGCAGCTTAGGGCCCGGGACGCAGACCCAGTACTTC.

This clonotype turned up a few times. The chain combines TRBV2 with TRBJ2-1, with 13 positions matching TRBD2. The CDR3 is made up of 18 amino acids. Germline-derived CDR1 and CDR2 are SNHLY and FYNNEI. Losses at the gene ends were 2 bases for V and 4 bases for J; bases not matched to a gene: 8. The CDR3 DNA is TGTGCCAGCAGTGAAACTAGCGGGGGGGCCCGTTTTTACAATGAGCAGTTCTTC. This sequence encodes CASSETSGGARFYNEQFF.

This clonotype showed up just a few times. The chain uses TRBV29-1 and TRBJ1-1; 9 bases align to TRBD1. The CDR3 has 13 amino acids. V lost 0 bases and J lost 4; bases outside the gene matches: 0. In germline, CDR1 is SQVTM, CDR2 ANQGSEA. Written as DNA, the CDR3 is TGCAGCGTTGAAGAGACAGGGGGCACTGAAGCTTTCTTT. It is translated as CSVEETGGTEAFF.

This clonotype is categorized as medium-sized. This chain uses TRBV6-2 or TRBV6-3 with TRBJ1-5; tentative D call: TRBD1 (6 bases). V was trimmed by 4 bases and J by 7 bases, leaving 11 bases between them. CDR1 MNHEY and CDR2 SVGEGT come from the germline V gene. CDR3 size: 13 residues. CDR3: CASSSGHEQPQHF. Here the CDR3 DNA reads TGTGCCAGCAGTTCGGGACACGAGCAGCCCCAGCATTTT.

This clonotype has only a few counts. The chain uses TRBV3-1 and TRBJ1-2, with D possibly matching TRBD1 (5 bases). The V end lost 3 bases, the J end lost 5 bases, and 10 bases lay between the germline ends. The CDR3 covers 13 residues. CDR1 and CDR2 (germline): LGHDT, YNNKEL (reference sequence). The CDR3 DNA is TGTGCCAGCAGCCACCACAGGAGGTATGGCTACACCTTC. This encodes CASSHHRRYGYTF.

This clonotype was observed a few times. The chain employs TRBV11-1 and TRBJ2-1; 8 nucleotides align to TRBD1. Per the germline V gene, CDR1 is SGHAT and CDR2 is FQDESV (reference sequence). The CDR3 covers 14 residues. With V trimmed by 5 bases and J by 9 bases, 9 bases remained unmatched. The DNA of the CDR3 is TGTGCCAGCAGCCCGAGGACAGGGCTTAGTGAGCAGTTCTTC. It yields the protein CASSPRTGLSEQFF.

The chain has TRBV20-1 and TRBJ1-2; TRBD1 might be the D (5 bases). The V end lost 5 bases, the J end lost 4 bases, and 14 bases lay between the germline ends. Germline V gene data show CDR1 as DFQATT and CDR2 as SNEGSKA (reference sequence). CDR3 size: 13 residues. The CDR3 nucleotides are TGCAGTGCTCCCCAGACAGCTTCCTATGGCTACACCTTC. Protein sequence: CSAPQTASYGYTF.

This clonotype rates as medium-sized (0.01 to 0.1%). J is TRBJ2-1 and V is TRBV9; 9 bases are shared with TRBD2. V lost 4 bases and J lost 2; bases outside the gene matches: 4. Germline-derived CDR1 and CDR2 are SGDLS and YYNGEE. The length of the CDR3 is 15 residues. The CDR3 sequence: CASSLTSGAYNEQFF. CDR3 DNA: TGTGCCAGCAGCTTGACTAGCGGTGCCTACAATGAGCAGTTCTTC.

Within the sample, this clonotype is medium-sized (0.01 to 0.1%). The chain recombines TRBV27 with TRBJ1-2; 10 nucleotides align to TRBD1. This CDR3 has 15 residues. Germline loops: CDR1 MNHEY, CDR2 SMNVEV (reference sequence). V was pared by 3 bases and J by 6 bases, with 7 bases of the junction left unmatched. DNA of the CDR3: TGTGCCAGCAGTTTGATGACAGGGGGCGCAGATGGCTACACCTTC. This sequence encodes CASSLMTGGADGYTF.

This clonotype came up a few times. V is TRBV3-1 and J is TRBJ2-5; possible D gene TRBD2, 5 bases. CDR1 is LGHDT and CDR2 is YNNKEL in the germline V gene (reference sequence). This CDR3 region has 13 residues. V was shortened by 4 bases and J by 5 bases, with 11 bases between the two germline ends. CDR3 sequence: CASSLMRGETQYF. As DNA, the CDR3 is TGTGCCAGCAGCCTCATGCGCGGGGAGACCCAGTACTTC.

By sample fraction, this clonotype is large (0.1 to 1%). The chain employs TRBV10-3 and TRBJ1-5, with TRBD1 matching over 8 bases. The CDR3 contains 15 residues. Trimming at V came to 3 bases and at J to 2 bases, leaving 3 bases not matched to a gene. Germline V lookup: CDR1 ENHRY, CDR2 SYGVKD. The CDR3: CAISDGQGGNQPQHF. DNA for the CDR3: TGTGCCATCAGTGACGGACAGGGTGGCAATCAGCCCCAGCATTTT.

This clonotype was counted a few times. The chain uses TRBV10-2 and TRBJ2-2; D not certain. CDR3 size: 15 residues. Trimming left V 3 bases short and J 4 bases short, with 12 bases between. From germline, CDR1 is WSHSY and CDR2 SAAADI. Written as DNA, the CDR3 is TGCGCCAGCAGTGACAGAATAGTAGGCACCGGGGAGCTGTTTTTT. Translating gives CASSDRIVGTGELFF.

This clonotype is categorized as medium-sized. The chain's CDR3 is CASSRGWRGGSYNEQFF. The CDR3 DNA reads TGTGCCAGCAGCCGAGGGTGGCGGGGGGGGTCCTACAATGAGCAGTTCTTC. The V call is TRBV6-5, the J call TRBJ2-1; 9 bases align to TRBD2. This CDR3 comprises 17 residues. Germline CDR1 and CDR2: MNHEY and SVGAGI. V lost 6 bases and J lost 1; bases outside the gene matches: 10.

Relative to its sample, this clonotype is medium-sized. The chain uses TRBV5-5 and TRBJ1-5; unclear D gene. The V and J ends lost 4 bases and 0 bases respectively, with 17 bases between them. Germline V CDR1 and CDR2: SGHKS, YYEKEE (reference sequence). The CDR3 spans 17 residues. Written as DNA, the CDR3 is TGTGCCAGCAGCCCTGATTTCGGGAAGTATAGCAATCAGCCCCAGCATTTT. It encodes CASSPDFGKYSNQPQHF.

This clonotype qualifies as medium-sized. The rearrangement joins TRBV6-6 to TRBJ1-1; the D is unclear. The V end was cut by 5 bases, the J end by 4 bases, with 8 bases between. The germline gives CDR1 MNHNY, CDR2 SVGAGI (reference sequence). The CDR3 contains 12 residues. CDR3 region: CASSRWATEAFF. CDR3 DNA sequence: TGTGCCAGCAGTCGATGGGCCACTGAAGCTTTCTTT.

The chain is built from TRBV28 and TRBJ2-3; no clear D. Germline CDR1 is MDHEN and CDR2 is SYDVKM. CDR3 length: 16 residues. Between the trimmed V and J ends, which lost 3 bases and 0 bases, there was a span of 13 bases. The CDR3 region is CASSFGHRSSTDTQYF. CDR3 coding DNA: TGTGCCAGCAGTTTCGGGCATCGATCTAGCACAGATACGCAGTATTTT.

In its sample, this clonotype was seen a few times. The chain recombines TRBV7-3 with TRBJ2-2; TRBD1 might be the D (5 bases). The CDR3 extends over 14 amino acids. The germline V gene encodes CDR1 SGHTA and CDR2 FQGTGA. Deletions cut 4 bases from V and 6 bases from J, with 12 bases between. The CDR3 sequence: CASSSGWGPGELFF. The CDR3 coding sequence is TGTGCCAGCAGCTCTGGGTGGGGCCCCGGGGAGCTGTTTTTT.

The CDR3, as DNA: TGTGCCAGCAGCCCCGGTGGACAGGGGAGTAAAAAACTGTTTTTT. Its translation: CASSPGGQGSKKLFF. The chain combines TRBV9 with TRBJ1-4; the match to TRBD1 covers 9 bases. Trimming took 4 bases from V and 9 from J; bases not matched to a gene: 10. Germline V gene data show CDR1 as SGDLS and CDR2 as YYNGEE. The CDR3 covers 15 residues.

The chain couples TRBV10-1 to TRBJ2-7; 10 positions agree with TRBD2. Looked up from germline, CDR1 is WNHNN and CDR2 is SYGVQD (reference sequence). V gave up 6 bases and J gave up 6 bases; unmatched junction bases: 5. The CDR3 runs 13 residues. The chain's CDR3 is CASSLAGGAEQYF. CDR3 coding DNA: TGCGCCAGCAGCTTAGCGGGGGGCGCCGAGCAGTACTTC.